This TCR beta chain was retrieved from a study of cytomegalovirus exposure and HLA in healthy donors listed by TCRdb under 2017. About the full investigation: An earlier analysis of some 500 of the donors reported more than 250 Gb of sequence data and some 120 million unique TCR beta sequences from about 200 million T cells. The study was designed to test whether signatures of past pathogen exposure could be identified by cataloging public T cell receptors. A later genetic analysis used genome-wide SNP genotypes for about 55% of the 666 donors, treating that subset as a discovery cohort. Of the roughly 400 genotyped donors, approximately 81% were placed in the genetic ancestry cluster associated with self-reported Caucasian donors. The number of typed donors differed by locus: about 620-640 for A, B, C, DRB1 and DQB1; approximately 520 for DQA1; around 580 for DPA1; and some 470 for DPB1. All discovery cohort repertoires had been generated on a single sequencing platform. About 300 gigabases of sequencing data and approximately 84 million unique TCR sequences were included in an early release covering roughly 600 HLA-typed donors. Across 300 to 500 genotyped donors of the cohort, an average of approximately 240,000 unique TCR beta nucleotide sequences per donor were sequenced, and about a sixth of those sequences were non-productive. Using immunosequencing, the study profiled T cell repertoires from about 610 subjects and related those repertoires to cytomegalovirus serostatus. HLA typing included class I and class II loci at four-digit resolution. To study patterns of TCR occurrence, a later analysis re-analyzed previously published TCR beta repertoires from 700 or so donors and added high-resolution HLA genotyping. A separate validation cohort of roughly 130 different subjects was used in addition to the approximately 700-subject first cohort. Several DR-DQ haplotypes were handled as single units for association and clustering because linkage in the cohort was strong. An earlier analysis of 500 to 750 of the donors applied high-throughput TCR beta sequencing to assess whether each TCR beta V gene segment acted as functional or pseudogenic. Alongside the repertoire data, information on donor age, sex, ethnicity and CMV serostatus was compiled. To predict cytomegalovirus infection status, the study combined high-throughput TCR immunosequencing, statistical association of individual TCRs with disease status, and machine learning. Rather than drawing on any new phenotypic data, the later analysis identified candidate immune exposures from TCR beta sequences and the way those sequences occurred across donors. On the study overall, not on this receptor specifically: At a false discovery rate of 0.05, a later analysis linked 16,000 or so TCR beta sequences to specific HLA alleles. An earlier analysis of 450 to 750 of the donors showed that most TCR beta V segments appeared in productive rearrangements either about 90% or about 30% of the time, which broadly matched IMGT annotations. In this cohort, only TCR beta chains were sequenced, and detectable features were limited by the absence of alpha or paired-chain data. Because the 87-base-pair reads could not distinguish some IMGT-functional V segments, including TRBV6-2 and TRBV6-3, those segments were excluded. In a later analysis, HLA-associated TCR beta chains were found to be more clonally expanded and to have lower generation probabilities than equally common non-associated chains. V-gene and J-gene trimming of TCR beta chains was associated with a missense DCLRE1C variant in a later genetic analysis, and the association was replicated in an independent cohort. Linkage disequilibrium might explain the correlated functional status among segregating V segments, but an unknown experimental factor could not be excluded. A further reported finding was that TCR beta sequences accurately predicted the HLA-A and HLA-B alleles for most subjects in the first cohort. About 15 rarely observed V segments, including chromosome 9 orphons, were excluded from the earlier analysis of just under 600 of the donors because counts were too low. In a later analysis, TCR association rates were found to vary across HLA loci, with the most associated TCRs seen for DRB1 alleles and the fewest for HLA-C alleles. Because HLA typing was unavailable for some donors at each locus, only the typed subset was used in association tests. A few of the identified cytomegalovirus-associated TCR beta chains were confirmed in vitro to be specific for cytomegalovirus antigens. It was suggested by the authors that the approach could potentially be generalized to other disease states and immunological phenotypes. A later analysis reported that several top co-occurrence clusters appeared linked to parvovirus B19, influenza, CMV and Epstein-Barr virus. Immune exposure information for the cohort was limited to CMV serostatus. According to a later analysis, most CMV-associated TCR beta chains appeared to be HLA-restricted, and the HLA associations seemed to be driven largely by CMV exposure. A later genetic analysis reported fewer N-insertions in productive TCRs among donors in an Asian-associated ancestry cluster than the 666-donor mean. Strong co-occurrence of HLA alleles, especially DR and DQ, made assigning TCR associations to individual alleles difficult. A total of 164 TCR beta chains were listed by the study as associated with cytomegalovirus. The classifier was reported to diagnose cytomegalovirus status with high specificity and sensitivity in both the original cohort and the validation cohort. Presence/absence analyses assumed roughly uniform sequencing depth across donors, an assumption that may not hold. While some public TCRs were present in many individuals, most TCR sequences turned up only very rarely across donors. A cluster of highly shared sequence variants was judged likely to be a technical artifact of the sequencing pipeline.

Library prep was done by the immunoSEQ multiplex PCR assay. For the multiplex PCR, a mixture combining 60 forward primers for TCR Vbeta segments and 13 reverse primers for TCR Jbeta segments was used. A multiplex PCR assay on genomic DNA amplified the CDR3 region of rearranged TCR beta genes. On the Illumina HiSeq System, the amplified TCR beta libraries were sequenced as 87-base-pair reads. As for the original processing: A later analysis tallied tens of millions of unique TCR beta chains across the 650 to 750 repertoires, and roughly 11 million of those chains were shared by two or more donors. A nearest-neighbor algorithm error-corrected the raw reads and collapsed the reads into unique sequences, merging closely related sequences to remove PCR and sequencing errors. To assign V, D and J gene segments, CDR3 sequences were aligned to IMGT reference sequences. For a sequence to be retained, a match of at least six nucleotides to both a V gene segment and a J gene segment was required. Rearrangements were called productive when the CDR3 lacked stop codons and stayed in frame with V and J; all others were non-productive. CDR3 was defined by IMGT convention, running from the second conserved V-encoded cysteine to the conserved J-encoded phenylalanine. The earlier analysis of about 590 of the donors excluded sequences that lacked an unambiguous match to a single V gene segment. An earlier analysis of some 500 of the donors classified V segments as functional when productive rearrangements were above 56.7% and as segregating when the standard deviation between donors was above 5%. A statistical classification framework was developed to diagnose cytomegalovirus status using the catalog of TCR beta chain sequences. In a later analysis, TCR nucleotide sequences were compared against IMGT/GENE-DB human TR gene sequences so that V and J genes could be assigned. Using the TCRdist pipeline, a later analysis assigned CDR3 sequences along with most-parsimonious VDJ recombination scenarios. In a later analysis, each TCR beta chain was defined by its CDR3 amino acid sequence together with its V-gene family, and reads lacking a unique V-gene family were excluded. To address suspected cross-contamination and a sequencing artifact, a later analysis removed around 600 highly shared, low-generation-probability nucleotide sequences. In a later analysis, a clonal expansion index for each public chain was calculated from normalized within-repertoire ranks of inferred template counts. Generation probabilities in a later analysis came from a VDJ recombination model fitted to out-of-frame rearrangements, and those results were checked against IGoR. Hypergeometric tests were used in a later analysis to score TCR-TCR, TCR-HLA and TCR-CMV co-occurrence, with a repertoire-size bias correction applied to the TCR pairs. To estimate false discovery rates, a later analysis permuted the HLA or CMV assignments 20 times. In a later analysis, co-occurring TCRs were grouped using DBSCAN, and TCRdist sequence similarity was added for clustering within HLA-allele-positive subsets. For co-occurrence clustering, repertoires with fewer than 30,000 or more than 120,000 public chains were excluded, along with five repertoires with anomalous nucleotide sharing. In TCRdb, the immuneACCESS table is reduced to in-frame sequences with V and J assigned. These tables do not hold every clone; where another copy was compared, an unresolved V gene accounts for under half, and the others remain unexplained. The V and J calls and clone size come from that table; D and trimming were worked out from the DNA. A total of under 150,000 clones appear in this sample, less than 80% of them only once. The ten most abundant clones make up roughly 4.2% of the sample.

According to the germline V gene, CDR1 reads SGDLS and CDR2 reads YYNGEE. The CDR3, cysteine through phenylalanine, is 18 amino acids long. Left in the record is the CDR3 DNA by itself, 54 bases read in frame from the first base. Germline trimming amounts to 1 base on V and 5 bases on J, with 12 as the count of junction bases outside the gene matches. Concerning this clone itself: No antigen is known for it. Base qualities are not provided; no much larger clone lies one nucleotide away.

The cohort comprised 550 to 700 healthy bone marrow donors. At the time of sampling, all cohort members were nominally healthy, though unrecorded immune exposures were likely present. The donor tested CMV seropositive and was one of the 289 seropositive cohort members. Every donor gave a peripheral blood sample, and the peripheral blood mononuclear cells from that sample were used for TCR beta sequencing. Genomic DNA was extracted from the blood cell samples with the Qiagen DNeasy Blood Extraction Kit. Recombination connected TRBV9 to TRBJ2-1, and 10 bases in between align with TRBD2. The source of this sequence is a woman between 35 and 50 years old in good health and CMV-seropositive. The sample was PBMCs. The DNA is TGTGCCAGCAGCGTACCGCGGAACCTAGCGGGAGTGAACAATGAGCAGTTCTTC. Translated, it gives CASSVPRNLAGVNNEQFF. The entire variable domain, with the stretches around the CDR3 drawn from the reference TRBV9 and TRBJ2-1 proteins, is DSGVTQTPKHLITATGQRVTLRCSPRSGDLSVYWYQQSLDQGLQFLIQYYNGEERAKGNILERFSAQQFPDLHSELNLSSLELGDSALYFCASSVPRNLAGVNNEQFFGPGTRLTVL.